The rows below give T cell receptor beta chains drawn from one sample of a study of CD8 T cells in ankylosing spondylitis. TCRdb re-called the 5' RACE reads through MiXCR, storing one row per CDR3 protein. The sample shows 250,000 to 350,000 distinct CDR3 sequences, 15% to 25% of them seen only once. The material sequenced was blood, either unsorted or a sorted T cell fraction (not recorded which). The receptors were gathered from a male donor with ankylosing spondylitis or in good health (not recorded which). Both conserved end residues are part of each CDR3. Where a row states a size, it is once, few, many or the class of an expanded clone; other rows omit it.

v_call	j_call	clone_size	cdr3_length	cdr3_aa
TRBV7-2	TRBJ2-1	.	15	CASSADRGRHNEQFF
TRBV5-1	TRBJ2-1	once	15	CASSRAESSYNEQFF
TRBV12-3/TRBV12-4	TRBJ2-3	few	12	CASQTSTDTQYF
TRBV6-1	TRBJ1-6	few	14	CASRGQGGSSPLHF
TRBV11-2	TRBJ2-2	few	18	CASSHGTSGMVDTGELFF
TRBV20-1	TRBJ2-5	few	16	CSARAGTSRMQETQYF
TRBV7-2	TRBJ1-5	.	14	CASSLGRGVGPQHF
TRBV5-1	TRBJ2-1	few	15	CASSLSTGGDNEQFF
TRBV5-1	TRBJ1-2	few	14	CASSSQGAQYGYTF
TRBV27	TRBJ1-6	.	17	CASSFGPRGTSLYPLHF
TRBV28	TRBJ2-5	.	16	CASSLIAGGRMETQYF
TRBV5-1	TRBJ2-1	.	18	CASSFPGTSGGTYNEQFF
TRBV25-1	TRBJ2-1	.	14	CASQGQSSYNEQFF
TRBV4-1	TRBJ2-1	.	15	CASSQVAGAHNEQFF
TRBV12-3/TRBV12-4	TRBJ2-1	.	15	CASSLRDISDNEQFF
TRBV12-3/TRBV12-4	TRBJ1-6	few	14	CASRRGQNNSPLHF
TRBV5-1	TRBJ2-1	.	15	CASSYAGGSGIEQFF
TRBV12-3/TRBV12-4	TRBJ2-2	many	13	CASSLGGPGELFF
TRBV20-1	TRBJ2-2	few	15	CSARDTYTNTGELFF
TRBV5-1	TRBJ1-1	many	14	CASSLRSGGTEAFF
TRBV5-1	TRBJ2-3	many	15	CASKAGPTSTDTQYF
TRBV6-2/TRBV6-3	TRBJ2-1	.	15	CASLPGLAGGNEQFF
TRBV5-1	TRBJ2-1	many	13	CASSSLAGNEQFF
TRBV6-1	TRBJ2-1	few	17	CASSTGQLRLLSHEQFF
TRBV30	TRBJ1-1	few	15	CAWSVPGLMGTEAFF
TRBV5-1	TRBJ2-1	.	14	CASSPQGSYNEQFF
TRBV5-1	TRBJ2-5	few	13	CASTTGYQETQYF
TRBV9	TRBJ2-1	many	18	CASSVTLAGGSAKNEQFF
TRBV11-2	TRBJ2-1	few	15	CASSLDLGGRNEQFF
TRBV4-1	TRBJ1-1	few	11	CASSQTNEAFF
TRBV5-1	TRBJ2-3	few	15	CASSPGTGLTDTQYF
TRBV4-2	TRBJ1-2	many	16	CASSQGQGAVYYGYTF
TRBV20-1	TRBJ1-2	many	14	CSAKHSGTGTGYTF
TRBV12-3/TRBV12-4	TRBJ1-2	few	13	CASSPTGFYGYTF
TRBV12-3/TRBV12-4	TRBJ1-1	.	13	CASRRTENTEAFF
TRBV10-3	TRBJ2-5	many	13	CAIREDTKETQYF
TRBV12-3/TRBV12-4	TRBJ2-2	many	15	CASSLGGTNTGELFF
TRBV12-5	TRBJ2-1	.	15	CASGLFTSGRGEQFF
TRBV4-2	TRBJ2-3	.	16	CASSQARTRAQDTQYF
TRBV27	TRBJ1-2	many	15	CASSLSWDTNYGYTF
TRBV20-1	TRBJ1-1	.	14	CSASPGHLNTEAFF
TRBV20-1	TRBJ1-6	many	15	CSATAGTGNNSPLHF
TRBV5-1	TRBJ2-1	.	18	CASSLLGRGLSSYNEQFF
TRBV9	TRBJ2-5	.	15	CASSVAAAVRETQYF
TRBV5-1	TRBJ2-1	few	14	CASSPRGGFNEQFF
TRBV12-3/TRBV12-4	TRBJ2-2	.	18	CASSLAPGQGANTGELFF
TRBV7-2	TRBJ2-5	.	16	CASSLAGLAGVETQYF
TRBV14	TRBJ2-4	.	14	CASRARTGSDIQYF
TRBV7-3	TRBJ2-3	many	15	CASSLYGGTTDTQYF
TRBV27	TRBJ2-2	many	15	CASSLSGGDTGELFF
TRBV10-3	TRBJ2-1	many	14	CAIRGQGAGNEQFF
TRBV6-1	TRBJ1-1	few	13	CASNPRWTTEAFF
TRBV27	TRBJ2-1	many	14	CASTQRPGHNEQFF
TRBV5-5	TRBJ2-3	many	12	CASSWGTDTQYF
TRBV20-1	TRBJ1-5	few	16	CSASPMNRATNQPQHF